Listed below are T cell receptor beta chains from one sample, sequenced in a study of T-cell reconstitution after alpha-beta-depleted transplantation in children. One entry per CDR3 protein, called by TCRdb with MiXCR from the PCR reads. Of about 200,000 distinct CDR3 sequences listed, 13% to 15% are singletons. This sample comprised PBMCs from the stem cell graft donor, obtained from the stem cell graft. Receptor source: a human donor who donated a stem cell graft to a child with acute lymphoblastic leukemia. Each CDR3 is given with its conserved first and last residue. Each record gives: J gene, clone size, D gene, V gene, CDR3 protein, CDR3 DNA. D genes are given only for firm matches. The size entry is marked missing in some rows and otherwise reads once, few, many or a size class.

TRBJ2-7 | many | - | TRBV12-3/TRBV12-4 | CASSLQAFSYEQYF | TGTGCCAGCAGTTTACAGGCCTTCTCCTACGAGCAGTACTTC
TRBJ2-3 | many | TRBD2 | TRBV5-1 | CASSLVAGGGDTQYF | TGCGCCAGCAGCTTGGTGGCGGGAGGTGGAGATACGCAGTATTTT
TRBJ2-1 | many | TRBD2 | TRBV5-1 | CASSLGPLAGASYNEQFF | TGCGCCAGCAGCTTGGGTCCCTTAGCGGGGGCCTCCTACAATGAGCAGTTCTTC
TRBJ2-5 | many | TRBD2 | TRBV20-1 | CSANLLAGGNIEETQYF | TGCAGTGCGAACTTACTAGCGGGAGGCAACATCGAAGAGACCCAGTACTTC
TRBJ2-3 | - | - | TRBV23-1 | CASSQSPTTDTQYF | TGCGCCAGCAGTCAATCCCCCACCACAGATACGCAGTATTTT
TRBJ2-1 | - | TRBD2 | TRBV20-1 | CSAQAGVMYNEQFF | TGCAGTGCTCAAGCGGGAGTAATGTACAATGAGCAGTTCTTC
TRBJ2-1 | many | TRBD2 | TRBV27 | CASSKLAGYNEQFF | TGTGCCAGCAGTAAACTAGCGGGATACAATGAGCAGTTCTTC
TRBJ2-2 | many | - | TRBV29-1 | CSVEDTSLGPGELFF | TGCAGCGTTGAAGATACGTCACTAGGTCCCGGGGAGCTGTTTTTT
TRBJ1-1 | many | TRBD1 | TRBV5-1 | CASSDPTGDTEAFF | TGCGCCAGCAGCGATCCCACAGGGGACACTGAAGCTTTCTTT
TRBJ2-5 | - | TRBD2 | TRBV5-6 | CASTWGNWREGVTQETQYF | TGTGCCAGCACCTGGGGTAACTGGCGGGAGGGCGTCACCCAAGAGACCCAGTACTTC
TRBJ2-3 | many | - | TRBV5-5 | CASSSEVTDTQYF | TGTGCCAGCAGCTCAGAGGTGACAGATACGCAGTATTTT
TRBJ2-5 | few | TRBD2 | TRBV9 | CASSVLAGEETQYF | TGTGCCAGCAGCGTACTAGCGGGAGAAGAGACCCAGTACTTC
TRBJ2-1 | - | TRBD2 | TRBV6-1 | CASSKAGTSGINEQFF | TGTGCCAGCAGTAAAGCGGGGACTAGTGGAATCAATGAGCAGTTCTTC
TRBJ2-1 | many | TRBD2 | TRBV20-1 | CSAREGLAGYEQFF | TGCAGTGCCCGGGAAGGACTAGCGGGATATGAGCAGTTCTTC
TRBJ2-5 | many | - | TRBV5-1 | CASSLIRLVDETQYF | TGCGCCAGCAGCTTGATTCGGCTAGTAGATGAGACCCAGTACTTC
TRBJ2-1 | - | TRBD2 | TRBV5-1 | CASSVGLADEQFF | TGCGCCAGCAGCGTTGGACTAGCAGATGAGCAGTTCTTC
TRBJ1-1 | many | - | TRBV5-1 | CASSSGSRNTEAFF | TGCGCCAGCAGCTCGGGCTCCCGGAACACTGAAGCTTTCTTT
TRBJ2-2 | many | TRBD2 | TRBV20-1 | CSARDRLAGGGELFF | TGCAGTGCTAGAGATCGGCTAGCGGGAGGCGGGGAGCTGTTTTTT